A selection of T cell receptor beta chains follows, all from one sample in a study of T cell repertoires in aging, cancer and after chemotherapy. Using its own MiXCR run on the multiplex PCR reads, TCRdb lists one record per CDR3 protein. The sample holds about 15,000 distinct CDR3 sequences, 40% to 55% seen once. Sequenced input: blood. The receptors here all came from a human donor in good health. Both conserved end residues are part of each CDR3. D genes are given only for firm matches. Rows may omit the clone size; those that give it use once, few, many or a size class.

size,J,D,V,CDR3,DNA
-,TRBJ2-1,-,TRBV27,CASSLKDPGSSYNEQFF,TGTGCCAGCAGTTTAAAGGATCCGGGGAGCTCCTACAATGAGCAGTTCTTC
few,TRBJ1-1,TRBD1,TRBV29-1,CSVATGMNTEAFF,TGCAGCGTTGCGACAGGGATGAACACTGAAGCTTTCTTT
-,TRBJ2-3,-,TRBV6-5,CASSFLVATDTQYF,TGTGCCAGCAGTTTCCTAGTGGCCACAGATACGCAGTATTTT
-,TRBJ1-2,TRBD1,TRBV6-1,CASREDRGSYGYTF,TGTGCCAGCAGGGAAGACAGGGGGTCCTATGGCTACACCTTC
medium-sized,TRBJ2-5,TRBD2,TRBV29-1,CSVDGLAEETQYF,TGCAGCGTTGATGGGCTAGCGGAAGAGACCCAGTACTTC
-,TRBJ2-1,-,TRBV20-1,CSARARDVSSYNEQFF,TGCAGTGCTAGAGCGAGGGACGTGAGCTCCTACAATGAGCAGTTCTTC
-,TRBJ2-3,TRBD2,TRBV5-4,CASSSRGGAGGLTDTQYF,TGTGCCAGCAGCTCCAGGGGGGGAGCGGGAGGCCTCACAGATACGCAGTATTTT
-,TRBJ2-7,-,TRBV19,CASSFTGSYEQYF,TGTGCCAGCAGCTTCACTGGCTCCTACGAGCAGTACTTC
-,TRBJ2-7,TRBD2,TRBV5-6,CASSGGGDPYEQYF,TGTGCCAGCAGCGGGGGGGGGGACCCCTACGAGCAGTACTTC
few,TRBJ1-5,-,TRBV27,CANSSSSNQPQHF,TGTGCCAACAGTTCATCAAGCAATCAGCCCCAGCATTTT
few,TRBJ2-1,-,TRBV5-6,CASSLGVGGVWNEQFF,TGTGCCAGCAGCTTGGGGGTGGGGGGCGTATGGAATGAGCAGTTCTTC
few,TRBJ2-1,-,TRBV5-4,CASRTSSEPYNEQFF,TGTGCCAGCAGGACGTCGAGCGAACCTTACAATGAGCAGTTCTTC
-,TRBJ1-5,-,TRBV12-3/TRBV12-4,CASSFHGEPQHF,TGTGCCAGCAGTTTTCACGGTGAGCCCCAGCATTTT
-,TRBJ1-2,-,TRBV6-4,CASSDSEGGGYTF,TGTGCCAGCAGTGACTCTGAAGGTGGAGGCTACACCTTC
-,TRBJ1-1,-,TRBV5-5,CASSLGGGDTEAFF,TGTGCCAGCAGCTTGGGAGGGGGGGACACTGAAGCTTTCTTT
-,TRBJ2-2,TRBD2,TRBV12-3/TRBV12-4,CASSLGSGSGTGELFF,TGTGCCAGCAGTTTAGGTAGCGGGAGTGGCACCGGGGAGCTGTTTTTT